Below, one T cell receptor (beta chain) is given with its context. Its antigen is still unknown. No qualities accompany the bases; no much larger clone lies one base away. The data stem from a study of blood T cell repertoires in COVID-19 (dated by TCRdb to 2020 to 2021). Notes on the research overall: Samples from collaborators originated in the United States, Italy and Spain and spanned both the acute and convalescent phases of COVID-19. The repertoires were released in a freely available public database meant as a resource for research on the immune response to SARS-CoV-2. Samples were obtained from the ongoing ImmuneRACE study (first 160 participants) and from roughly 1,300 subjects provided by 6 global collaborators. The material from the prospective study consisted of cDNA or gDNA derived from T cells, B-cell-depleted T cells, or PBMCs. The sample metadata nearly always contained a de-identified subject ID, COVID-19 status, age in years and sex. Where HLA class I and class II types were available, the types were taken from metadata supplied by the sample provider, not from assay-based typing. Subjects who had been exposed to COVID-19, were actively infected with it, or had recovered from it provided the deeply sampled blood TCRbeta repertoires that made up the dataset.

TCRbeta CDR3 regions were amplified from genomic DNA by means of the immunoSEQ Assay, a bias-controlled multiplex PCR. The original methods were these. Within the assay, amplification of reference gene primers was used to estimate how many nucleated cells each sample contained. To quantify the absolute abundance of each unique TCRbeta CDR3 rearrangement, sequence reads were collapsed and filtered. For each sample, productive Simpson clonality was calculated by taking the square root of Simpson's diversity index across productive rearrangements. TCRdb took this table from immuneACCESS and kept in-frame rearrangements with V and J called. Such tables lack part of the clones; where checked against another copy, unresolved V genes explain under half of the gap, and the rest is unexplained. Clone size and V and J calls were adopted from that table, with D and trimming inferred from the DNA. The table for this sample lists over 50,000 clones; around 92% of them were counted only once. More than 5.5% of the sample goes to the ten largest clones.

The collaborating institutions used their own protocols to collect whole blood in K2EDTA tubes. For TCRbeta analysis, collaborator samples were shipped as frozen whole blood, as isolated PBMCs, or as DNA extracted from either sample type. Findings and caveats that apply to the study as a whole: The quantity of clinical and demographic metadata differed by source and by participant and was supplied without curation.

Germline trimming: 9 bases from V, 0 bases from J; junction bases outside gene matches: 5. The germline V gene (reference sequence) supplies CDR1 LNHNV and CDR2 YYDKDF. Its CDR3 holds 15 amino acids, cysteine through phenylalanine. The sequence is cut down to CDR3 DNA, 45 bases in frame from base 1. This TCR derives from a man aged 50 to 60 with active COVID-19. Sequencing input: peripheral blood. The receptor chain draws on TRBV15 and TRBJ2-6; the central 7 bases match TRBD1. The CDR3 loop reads CATGTEHSGANVLTF. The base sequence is TGTGCCACTGGGACAGAACACTCTGGGGCCAACGTCCTGACTTTC.